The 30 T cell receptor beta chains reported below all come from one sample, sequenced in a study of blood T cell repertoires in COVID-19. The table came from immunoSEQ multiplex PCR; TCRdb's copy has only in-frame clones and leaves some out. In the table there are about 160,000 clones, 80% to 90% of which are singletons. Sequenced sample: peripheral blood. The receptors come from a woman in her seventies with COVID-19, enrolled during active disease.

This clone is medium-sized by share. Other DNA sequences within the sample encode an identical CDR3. As DNA, the CDR3 is TGTGCCATCGGGACAGGAGATAGCAATCAGCCCCAGCATTTT. It translates to CAIGTGDSNQPQHF. This chain uses TRBV10-3 with TRBJ1-5; TRBD1 agrees at 8 bases. This CDR3 region has 14 residues. V trimming: 8 bases; J trimming: 0 bases; junction bases outside the gene matches: 3. Germline V gene sequence: CDR1 ENHRY, CDR2 SYGVKD.

CDR3 loop: CASSPEMWSGANQPQHF. The CDR3 region has the DNA TGTGCCAGCAGTCCCGAGATGTGGAGTGGGGCCAATCAGCCCCAGCATTTT. The chain is built from TRBV3-1 (or the pseudogene TRBV3-2) and TRBJ1-5, with a weak D call TRBD1 (5 bases). The CDR3 is 17 amino acids. V was pared by 6 bases and J by 3 bases, with 21 bases between. CDR1 and CDR2 (germline): LGHDT, YNNKEL (reference sequence).

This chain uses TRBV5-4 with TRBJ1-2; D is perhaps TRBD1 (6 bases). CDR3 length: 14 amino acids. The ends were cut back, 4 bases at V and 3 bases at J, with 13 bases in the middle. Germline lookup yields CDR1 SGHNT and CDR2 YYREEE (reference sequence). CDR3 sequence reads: CASSPQTGDYGYTF. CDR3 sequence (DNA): TGTGCCAGCAGCCCACAGACAGGTGACTATGGCTACACCTTC.

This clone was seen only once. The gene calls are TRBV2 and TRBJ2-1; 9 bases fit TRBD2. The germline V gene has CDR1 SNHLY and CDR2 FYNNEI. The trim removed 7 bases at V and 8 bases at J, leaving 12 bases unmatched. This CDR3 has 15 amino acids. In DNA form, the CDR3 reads TGTGCCAGCAACCCGCGGGCTAGCGGGGCCTATGAGCAGTTCTTC. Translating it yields CASNPRASGAYEQFF.

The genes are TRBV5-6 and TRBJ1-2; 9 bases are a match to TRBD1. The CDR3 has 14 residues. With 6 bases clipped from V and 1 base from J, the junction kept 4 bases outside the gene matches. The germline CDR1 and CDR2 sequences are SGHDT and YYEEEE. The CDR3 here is CASTRTGDNYGYTF. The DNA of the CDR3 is TGTGCCAGCACCCGGACAGGGGATAACTATGGCTACACCTTC.

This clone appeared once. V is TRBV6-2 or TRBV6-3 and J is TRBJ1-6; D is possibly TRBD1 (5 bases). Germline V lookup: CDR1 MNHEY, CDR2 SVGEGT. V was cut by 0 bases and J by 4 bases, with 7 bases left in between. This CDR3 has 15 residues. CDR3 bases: TGTGCCAGCAGTTACTCTCAGGGATATAATTCACCCCTCCACTTT. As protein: CASSYSQGYNSPLHF.

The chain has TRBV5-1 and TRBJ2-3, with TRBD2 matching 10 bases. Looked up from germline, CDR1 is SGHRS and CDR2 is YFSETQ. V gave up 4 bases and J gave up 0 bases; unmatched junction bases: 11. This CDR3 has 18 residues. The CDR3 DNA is TGCGCCAGCAGCCCCGGGCCTAGCGGGGGACTAAGCACAGATACGCAGTATTTT. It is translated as CASSPGPSGGLSTDTQYF.

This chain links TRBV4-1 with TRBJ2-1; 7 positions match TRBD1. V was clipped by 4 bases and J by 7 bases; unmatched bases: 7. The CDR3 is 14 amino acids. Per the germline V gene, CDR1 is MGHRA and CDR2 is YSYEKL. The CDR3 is CASSRNDRANEQFF. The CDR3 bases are TGCGCCAGCAGCCGAAACGACAGGGCTAATGAGCAGTTCTTC.

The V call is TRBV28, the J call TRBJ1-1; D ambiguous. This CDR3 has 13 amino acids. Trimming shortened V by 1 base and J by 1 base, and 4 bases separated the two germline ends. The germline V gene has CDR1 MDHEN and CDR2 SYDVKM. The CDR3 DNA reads TGTGCCAGCAGTTTATCCTCGAACACTGAAGCTTTCTTT. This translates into CASSLSSNTEAFF. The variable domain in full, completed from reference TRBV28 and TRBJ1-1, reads DVKVTQSSRYLVKRTGEKVFLECVQDMDHENMFWYRQDPGLGLRLIYFSYDVKMKEKGDIPEGYSVSREKKERFSLILESASTNQTSMYLCASSLSSNTEAFFGQGTRLTVV.

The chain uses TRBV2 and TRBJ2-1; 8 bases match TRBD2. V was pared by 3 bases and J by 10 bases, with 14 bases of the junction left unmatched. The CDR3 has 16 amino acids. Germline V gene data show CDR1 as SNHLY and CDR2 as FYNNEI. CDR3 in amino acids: CASSDLLGGGKKEQFF. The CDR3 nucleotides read TGTGCCAGCAGTGATTTATTGGGCGGGGGGAAGAAAGAGCAGTTCTTC.

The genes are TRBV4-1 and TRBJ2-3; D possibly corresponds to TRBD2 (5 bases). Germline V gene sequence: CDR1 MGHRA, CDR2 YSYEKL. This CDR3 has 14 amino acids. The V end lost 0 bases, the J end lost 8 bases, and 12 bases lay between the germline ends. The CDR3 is CASSQDLGRGTQYF. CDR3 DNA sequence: TGCGCCAGCAGCCAAGATCTGGGGAGAGGTACGCAGTATTTT.

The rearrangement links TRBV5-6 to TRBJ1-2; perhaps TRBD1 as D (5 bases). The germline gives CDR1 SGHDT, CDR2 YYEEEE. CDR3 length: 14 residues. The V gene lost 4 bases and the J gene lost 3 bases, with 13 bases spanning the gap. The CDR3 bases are TGTGCCAGCAGCCGCCAGTCCAGGGACTATGGCTACACCTTC. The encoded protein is CASSRQSRDYGYTF.

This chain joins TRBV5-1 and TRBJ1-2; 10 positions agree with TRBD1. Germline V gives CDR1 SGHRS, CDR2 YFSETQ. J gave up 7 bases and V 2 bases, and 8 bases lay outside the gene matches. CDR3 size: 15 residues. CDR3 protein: CASSLTGTGETGYTF. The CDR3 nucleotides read TGCGCCAGCAGCTTAACCGGGACAGGGGAGACTGGCTACACCTTC.

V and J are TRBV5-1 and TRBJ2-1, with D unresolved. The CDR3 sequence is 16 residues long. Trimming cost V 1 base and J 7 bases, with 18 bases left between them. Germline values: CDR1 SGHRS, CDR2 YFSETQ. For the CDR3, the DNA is TGCGCCAGCAGCTTGCGTTCCAACAATCAATGGAATGAGCAGTTCTTC. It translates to CASSLRSNNQWNEQFF.

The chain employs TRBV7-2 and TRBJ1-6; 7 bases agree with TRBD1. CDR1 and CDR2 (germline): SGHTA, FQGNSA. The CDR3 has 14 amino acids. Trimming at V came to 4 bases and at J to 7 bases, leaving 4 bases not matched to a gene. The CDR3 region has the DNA TGTGCCAGCAGCTACGGGACAGAGAATTCACCCCTCCACTTT. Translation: CASSYGTENSPLHF. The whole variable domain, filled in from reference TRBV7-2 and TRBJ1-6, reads GAGVSQSPSNKVTEKGKDVELRCDPISGHTALYWYRQSLGQGLEFLIYFQGNSAPDKSGLPSDRFSAERTGGSVSTLTIQRTQQEDSAVYLCASSYGTENSPLHFGNGTRLTVT.

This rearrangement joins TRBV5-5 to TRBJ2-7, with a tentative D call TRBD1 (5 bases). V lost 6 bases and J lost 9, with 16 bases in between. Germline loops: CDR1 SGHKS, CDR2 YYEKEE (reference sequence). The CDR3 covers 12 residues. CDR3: CASTSPAQGQYF. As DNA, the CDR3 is TGTGCCAGCACCTCCCCGGCCCAGGGGCAGTACTTC.

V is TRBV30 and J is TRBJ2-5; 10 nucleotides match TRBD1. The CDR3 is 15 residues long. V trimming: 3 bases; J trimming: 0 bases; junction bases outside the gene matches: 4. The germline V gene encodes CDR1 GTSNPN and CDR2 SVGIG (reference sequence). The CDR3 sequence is CAWRMGQGNQETQYF. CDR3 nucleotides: TGTGCCTGGAGGATGGGACAGGGGAACCAAGAGACCCAGTACTTC. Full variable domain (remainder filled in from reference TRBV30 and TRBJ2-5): SQTIHQWPATLVQPVGSPLSLECTVEGTSNPNLYWYRQAAGRGLQLLFYSVGIGQISSEVPQNLSASRPQDRQFILSSKKLLLSDSGFYLCAWRMGQGNQETQYFGPGTRLLVL.

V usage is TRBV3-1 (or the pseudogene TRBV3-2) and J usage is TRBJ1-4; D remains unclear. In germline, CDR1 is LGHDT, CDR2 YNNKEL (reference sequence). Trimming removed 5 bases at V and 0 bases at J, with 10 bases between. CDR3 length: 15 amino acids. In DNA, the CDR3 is TGTGCCAGCAGCACTAACAATCCAACTAATGAAAAACTGTTTTTT. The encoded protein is CASSTNNPTNEKLFF.

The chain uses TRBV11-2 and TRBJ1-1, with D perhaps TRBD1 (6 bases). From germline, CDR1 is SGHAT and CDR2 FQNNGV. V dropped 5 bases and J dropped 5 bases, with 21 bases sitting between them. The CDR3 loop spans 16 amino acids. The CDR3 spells CASSQRSAQGATEAFF. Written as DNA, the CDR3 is TGTGCCAGCAGCCAGCGGTCCGCACAGGGTGCAACTGAAGCTTTCTTT.

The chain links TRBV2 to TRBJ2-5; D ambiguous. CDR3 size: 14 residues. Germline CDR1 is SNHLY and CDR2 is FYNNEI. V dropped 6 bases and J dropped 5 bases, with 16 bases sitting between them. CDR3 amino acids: CASSPGGRAETQYF. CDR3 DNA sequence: TGTGCCAGCAGCCCCGGTGGCAGAGCGGAGACCCAGTACTTC.

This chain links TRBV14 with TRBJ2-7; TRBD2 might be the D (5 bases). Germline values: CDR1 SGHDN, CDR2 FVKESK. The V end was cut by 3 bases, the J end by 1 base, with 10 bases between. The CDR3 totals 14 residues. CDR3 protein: CASSQWERSYEQYF. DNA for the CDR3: TGTGCCAGCAGCCAGTGGGAGCGTTCCTACGAGCAGTACTTC.

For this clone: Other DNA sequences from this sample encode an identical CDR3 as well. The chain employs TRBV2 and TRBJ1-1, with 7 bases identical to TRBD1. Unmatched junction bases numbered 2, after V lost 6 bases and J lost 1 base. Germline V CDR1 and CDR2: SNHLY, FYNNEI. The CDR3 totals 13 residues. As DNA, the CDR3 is TGTGCCAGCAGGAGGGACAGGAACACTGAAGCTTTCTTT. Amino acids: CASRRDRNTEAFF.

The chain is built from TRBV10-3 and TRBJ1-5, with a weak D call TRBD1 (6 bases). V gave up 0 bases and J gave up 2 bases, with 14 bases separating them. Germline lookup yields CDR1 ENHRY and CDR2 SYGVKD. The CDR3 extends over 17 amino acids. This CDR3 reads CAISESGRGRGNQPQHF. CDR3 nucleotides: TGTGCCATCAGTGAGTCCGGCAGGGGCCGTGGCAATCAGCCCCAGCATTTT.

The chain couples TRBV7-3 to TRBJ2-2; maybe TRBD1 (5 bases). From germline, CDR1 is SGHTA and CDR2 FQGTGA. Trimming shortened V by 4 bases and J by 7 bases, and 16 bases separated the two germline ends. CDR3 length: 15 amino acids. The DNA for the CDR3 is TGTGCCAGCAGCTCGGCTAGGGGTTCGGGCGGGGAGCTGTTTTTT. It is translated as CASSSARGSGGELFF.

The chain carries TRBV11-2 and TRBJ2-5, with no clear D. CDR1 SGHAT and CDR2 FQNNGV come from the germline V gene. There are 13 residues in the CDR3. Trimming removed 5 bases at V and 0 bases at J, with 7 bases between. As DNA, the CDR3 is TGTGCCAGCAGCGGCCAGTACCAAGAGACCCAGTACTTC. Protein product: CASSGQYQETQYF.

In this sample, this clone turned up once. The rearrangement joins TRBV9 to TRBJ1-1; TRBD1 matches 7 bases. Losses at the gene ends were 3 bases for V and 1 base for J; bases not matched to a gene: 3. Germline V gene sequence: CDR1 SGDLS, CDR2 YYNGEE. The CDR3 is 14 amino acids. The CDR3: CASSAHRGNTEAFF. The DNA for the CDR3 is TGTGCCAGCAGCGCCCACAGGGGGAACACTGAAGCTTTCTTT.

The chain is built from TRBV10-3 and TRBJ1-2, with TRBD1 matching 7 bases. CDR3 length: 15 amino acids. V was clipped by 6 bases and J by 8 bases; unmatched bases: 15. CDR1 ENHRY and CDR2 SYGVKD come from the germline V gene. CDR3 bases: TGTGCCATCAGGCCCGGAGGACAGGCCCTCGGAGGCTACACCTTC. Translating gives CAIRPGGQALGGYTF.

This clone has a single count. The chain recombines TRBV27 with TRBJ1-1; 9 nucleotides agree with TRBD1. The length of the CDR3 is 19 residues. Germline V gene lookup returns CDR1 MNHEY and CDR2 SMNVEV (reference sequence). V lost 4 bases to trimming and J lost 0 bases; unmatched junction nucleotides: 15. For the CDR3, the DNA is TGTGCCAGCAGTTCCGCTAAGGACAGGGGTAGGGGTTTGAACACTGAAGCTTTCTTT. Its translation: CASSSAKDRGRGLNTEAFF.

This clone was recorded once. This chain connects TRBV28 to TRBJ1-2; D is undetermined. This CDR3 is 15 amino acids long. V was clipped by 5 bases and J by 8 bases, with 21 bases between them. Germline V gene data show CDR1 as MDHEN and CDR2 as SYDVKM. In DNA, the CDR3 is TGTGCCAGCAGTGAATCCCCAACTGCTGTGAGGGGCTACACCTTC. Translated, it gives CASSESPTAVRGYTF.

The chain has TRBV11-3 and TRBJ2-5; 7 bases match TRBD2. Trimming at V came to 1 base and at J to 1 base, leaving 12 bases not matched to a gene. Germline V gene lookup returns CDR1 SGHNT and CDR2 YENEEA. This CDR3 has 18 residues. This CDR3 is CASSLGRTSWDPQETQYF. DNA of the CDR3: TGTGCCAGCAGCTTAGGAAGGACTAGTTGGGACCCCCAAGAGACCCAGTACTTC. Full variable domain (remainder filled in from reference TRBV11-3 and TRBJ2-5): EAGVVQSPRYKIIEKKQPVAFWCNPISGHNTLYWYLQNLGQGPELLIRYENEEAVDDSQLPKDRFSAERLKGVDSTLKIQPAELGDSAVYLCASSLGRTSWDPQETQYFGPGTRLLVL.